These 31 T cell receptor beta chains originate from one sample sequenced in a study of OX40 agonist ivuxolimab in advanced cancers. Repertoires were generated with immunoSEQ multiplex PCR, while TCRdb's copy carries only in-frame clones and drops some. The table records more than 45,000 clones, roughly 81% of them present only once. Sequences were derived from CD4+ or CD8+ T cells sorted from blood, sampled in a trial of the OX40 agonist ivuxolimab. Every receptor here comes from an adult with an advanced solid tumor such as melanoma, head and neck, liver or kidney cancer.

The chain joins TRBV29-1 to TRBJ2-1; 7 bases are a match to TRBD2. With 7 bases clipped from V and 6 bases from J, the junction kept 6 bases outside the gene matches. This CDR3 is built from 12 residues. The V gene's germline CDR1 is SQVTM and CDR2 ANQGSEA. CDR3 DNA sequence: TGCAGCGGACGGGACTACGTCAATGAGCAGTTCTTC. It translates to CSGRDYVNEQFF.

V usage is TRBV28 and J usage is TRBJ2-5, with TRBD2 matching over 9 bases. J gave up 4 bases and V 3 bases, and 12 bases lay outside the gene matches. The germline V gene has CDR1 MDHEN and CDR2 SYDVKM. The CDR3 is 17 amino acids. Here the CDR3 reads CASSFLAGGPSGETQYF. The CDR3 nucleotides read TGTGCCAGCAGTTTCCTGGCGGGAGGGCCTTCGGGAGAGACCCAGTACTTC.

The CDR3 here is CATSRTAGVNEKLFF. CDR3 nucleotide sequence: TGTGCCACCTCGAGGACAGCGGGGGTAAATGAAAAACTGTTTTTT. The V call is TRBV19, the J call TRBJ1-4, with D perhaps TRBD1 (6 bases). The germline CDR1 and CDR2 sequences are LNHDA and SQIVND (reference sequence). Trimming removed 10 bases from V and 5 bases from J, with 20 bases in between. This CDR3 is built from 15 residues.

The V and J genes are TRBV5-6 and TRBJ2-5; D gene ambiguous. The germline CDR1 and CDR2 sequences are SGHDT and YYEEEE. Trimming pared 1 base from V and 3 bases from J, leaving 10 bases between. This CDR3 has 14 amino acids. The DNA of the CDR3 is TGTGCCAGCAGCTTGTACGGCGTAGAAGAGACCCAGTACTTC. This sequence encodes CASSLYGVEETQYF.

The J gene is TRBJ2-7, the V gene TRBV5-6; D perhaps matches TRBD2 (6 bases). The CDR3 loop spans 14 amino acids. Germline assignment: CDR1 SGHDT and CDR2 YYEEEE. The V gene lost 4 bases and the J gene lost 6 bases, with 17 bases spanning the gap. The CDR3 reads CASSPRLGLGEQYF. The CDR3, as DNA: TGTGCCAGCAGCCCCCGACTAGGTTTGGGCGAGCAGTACTTC.

The rearrangement uses TRBV5-5 and TRBJ2-2; D gene uncertain. CDR1 SGHKS and CDR2 YYEKEE come from the germline V gene (reference sequence). V shed 0 bases and J shed 0 bases, with 9 bases lying between them. This CDR3 spans 16 amino acids. The CDR3 protein is CASSLGPAPNTGELFF. The CDR3 region has the DNA TGTGCCAGCAGCTTGGGGCCAGCCCCGAACACCGGGGAGCTGTTTTTT.

The CDR3 loop is CASSPPTGSRANYGYTF. Written as DNA, the CDR3 is TGTGCCAGCAGCCCCCCCACGGGGTCCCGAGCTAACTATGGCTACACCTTC. The chain couples TRBV4-2 to TRBJ1-2; D gene unclear. The V and J ends lost 4 bases and 0 bases respectively, with 18 bases between them. Germline V gene data show CDR1 as LGHNA and CDR2 as YNFKEQ. This CDR3 contains 17 residues.

The gene calls are TRBV7-2 and TRBJ2-7; TRBD2 matches at 9 bases. The V gene's germline CDR1 is SGHTA and CDR2 FQGNSA. V was clipped by 7 bases and J by 0 bases; unmatched bases: 7. The length of the CDR3 is 15 residues. The DNA of the CDR3 is TGTGCCAGCAAACCCACTAGCGGGCGCTCCTACGAGCAGTACTTC. This codes for CASKPTSGRSYEQYF.

This clone was recorded once. CDR3 DNA sequence: TGTGCCAGTAGTACCGGGACACTGAACACTGAAGCTTTCTTT. Its translation: CASSTGTLNTEAFF. This chain links TRBV19 with TRBJ1-1; possible D gene TRBD1, 6 bases. CDR1 is LNHDA, CDR2 SQIVND, per germline (reference sequence). V lost 4 bases and J 0 bases, leaving 9 bases between the germline ends. This CDR3 has 14 amino acids.

The chain links TRBV4-1 to TRBJ2-7, with TRBD2 matching 15 bases. CDR1 is MGHRA and CDR2 is YSYEKL in the germline V gene. V shed 4 bases, J shed 2 bases, and the junction held 6 bases outside the gene matches. The CDR3 contains 17 residues. The CDR3 nucleotides are TGCGCCAGCAGCCGCGTGGGACTAGCGGGAGGTCCCTACGAGCAGTACTTC. Amino acid sequence: CASSRVGLAGGPYEQYF.

V is TRBV7-8 and J is TRBJ2-3; weak D call: TRBD1 (5 bases). The CDR3 has 16 residues. V was pared by 0 bases and J by 2 bases, with 12 bases between. Germline V CDR1 and CDR2: SGHVS, FQNEAQ. The CDR3 coding sequence is TGTGCCAGCAGCTTAGCAGGGGCACTGTCCACAGATACGCAGTATTTT. Translation: CASSLAGALSTDTQYF.

V gene TRBV9 combines with J gene TRBJ2-7; D perhaps matches TRBD2 (7 bases). The V end was cut by 3 bases, the J end by 3 bases, with 16 bases between. Looked up from germline, CDR1 is SGDLS and CDR2 is YYNGEE. The CDR3 has 15 amino acids. The CDR3 region has the DNA TGTGCCAGCAGCGCGGGAGGACAGCCTCTCTACGAGCAGTACTTC. It encodes CASSAGGQPLYEQYF.

J is TRBJ2-5 and V is TRBV10-3, with 12 positions matching TRBD2. The junction had 5 bases not matched to a gene; V was cut back by 2 bases and J by 4 bases. CDR3 length equals 16 residues. Germline loops: CDR1 ENHRY, CDR2 SYGVKD. The CDR3 coding sequence is TGTGCCATCAGTGAGACTAGGGGACTAGCGGGAGAGACCCAGTACTTC. Translated: CAISETRGLAGETQYF.

This chain connects TRBV5-1 to TRBJ2-7; unclear D gene. V was clipped by 0 bases and J by 7 bases, with 14 bases between them. CDR1 SGHRS and CDR2 YFSETQ come from the germline V gene. This CDR3 contains 14 residues. CDR3 in DNA: TGCGCCAGCAGCTTGGACGGCTTGGGTCGAGAGCAGTACTTC. It codes for CASSLDGLGREQYF. Complete variable domain (other parts from reference TRBV5-1 and TRBJ2-7): KAGVTQTPRYLIKTRGQQVTLSCSPISGHRSVSWYQQTPGQGLQFLFEYFSETQRNKGNFPGRFSGRQFSNSRSEMNVSTLELGDSALYLCASSLDGLGREQYFGPGTRLTVT.

The V and J genes are TRBV6-5 and TRBJ1-4, with 9 bases aligning to TRBD1. This CDR3 contains 14 residues. In germline, CDR1 is MNHEY, CDR2 SVGAGI. Losses at the gene ends were 2 bases for V and 5 bases for J; bases not matched to a gene: 0. The CDR3 spells CASSYGTGNEKLFF. In nucleotides, the CDR3 is TGTGCCAGCAGTTACGGGACAGGGAATGAAAAACTGTTTTTT.

The chain has TRBV10-3 and TRBJ1-4; TRBD1 is a possible D gene (5 bases). CDR1 is ENHRY and CDR2 is SYGVKD in the germline V gene. There are 15 residues in the CDR3. V gave up 3 bases and J gave up 2 bases, with 10 bases separating them. The CDR3 here is CAISDAGGTNEKLFF. CDR3 DNA sequence: TGTGCCATCAGTGACGCCGGGGGGACTAATGAAAAACTGTTTTTT.

The genes are TRBV7-9 and TRBJ1-1; 8 positions match TRBD1. This CDR3 comprises 15 residues. Germline-derived CDR1 and CDR2 are SEHNR and FQNEAQ (reference sequence). J was trimmed by 6 bases and V by 2 bases; bases with no gene match: 8. Written as DNA, the CDR3 is TGTGCCAGCAGCTTAACCTCAGGGGGCTGGGCTGAAGCTTTCTTT. Its translation: CASSLTSGGWAEAFF.

The CDR3 bases are TGCGCCAGCGGCGACAGGGCAGGGGAGCAGTACTTC. Translated, it gives CASGDRAGEQYF. J is TRBJ2-7 and V is TRBV5-1, with TRBD1 identical over 7 bases. CDR3 length: 12 amino acids. Trimming cost V 7 bases and J 7 bases; bases outside gene matches: 8. Germline CDR1 reads SGHRS; CDR2 reads YFSETQ. The full variable domain, in which reference TRBV5-1 and TRBJ2-7 provide the parts outside the CDR3, is KAGVTQTPRYLIKTRGQQVTLSCSPISGHRSVSWYQQTPGQGLQFLFEYFSETQRNKGNFPGRFSGRQFSNSRSEMNVSTLELGDSALYLCASGDRAGEQYFGPGTRLTVT.

The rearrangement links TRBV10-3 to TRBJ2-1; no reliable D call. CDR3 size: 13 residues. Germline CDR1 is ENHRY and CDR2 is SYGVKD. V lost 7 bases to trimming and J lost 2 bases, with 9 bases between them. CDR3 bases: TGTGCCATCACCAAGACACCCTACAATGAGCAGTTCTTC. Its protein product is CAITKTPYNEQFF.

The chain recombines TRBV18 with TRBJ2-7, with a tentative D call TRBD1 (6 bases). The CDR3 runs to 15 residues. Germline V gene data show CDR1 as KGHSH and CDR2 as LQKENI. V was trimmed by 0 bases and J by 7 bases, leaving 16 bases between them. The CDR3 region is CASSPPSRGFGEQYF. CDR3 coding DNA: TGTGCCAGCTCACCACCGAGTAGGGGGTTTGGGGAGCAGTACTTC.

The V and J genes are TRBV6-5 and TRBJ1-5; possible D gene TRBD1, 5 bases. Trimming shortened V by 5 bases and J by 10 bases, and 15 bases separated the two germline ends. Germline CDR1 and CDR2: MNHEY and SVGAGI. The CDR3 has 13 residues. The CDR3 DNA reads as TGTGCCAGCAGTAGGGACGGCCGAAGTCCCCAGCATTTT. It specifies CASSRDGRSPQHF.

The CDR3 protein is CAISDYVTSGRGEQYF. CDR3 nucleotides: TGTGCCATCAGTGATTATGTCACTAGCGGGAGGGGCGAGCAGTACTTC. The chain couples TRBV10-3 to TRBJ2-7, with 13 nucleotides matching TRBD2. The CDR3 is 16 residues long. CDR1 and CDR2 from the germline V gene are ENHRY and SYGVKD. With 3 bases clipped from V and 6 bases from J, the junction kept 8 bases outside the gene matches.

This sequence joins TRBV5-4 and TRBJ2-6; 7 bases are shared with TRBD2. Germline assignment: CDR1 SGHNT and CDR2 YYREEE (reference sequence). There are 15 residues in the CDR3. J gave up 1 base and V 6 bases, and 4 bases lay outside the gene matches. DNA for the CDR3: TGTGCCAGCACGCCCGGGGGGTCTGGGGCCAACGTCCTGACTTTC. It translates to CASTPGGSGANVLTF.

V and J are TRBV14 and TRBJ2-3, with D maybe TRBD2 (5 bases). The CDR3 sequence is 16 residues long. Germline V lookup: CDR1 SGHDN, CDR2 FVKESK. Trimming removed 4 bases at V and 3 bases at J, with 17 bases between. Written as DNA, the CDR3 is TGTGCCAGCAGCCTCCGAGAAAGAGAGCGGACAGATACGCAGTATTTT. Translation: CASSLRERERTDTQYF. The full variable domain, completed using reference TRBV14 and TRBJ2-3, is EAGVTQFPSHSVIEKGQTVTLRCDPISGHDNLYWYRRVMGKEIKFLLHFVKESKQDESGMPNNRFLAERTGGTYSTLKVQPAELEDSGVYFCASSLRERERTDTQYFGPGTRLTVL.

This CDR3 is CASSLSWGQETTGELFF. The CDR3 DNA reads as TGTGCCAGCAGCTTATCGTGGGGACAGGAAACGACCGGGGAGCTGTTTTTT. The chain combines TRBV7-9 with TRBJ2-2; 8 bases are a match to TRBD1. J lost 5 bases, V lost 2 bases, and 10 bases had no gene match. CDR3 length: 17 amino acids. The germline CDR1 and CDR2 sequences are SEHNR and FQNEAQ (reference sequence).

The chain joins TRBV6-1 to TRBJ1-4; no reliable D call. Germline lookup yields CDR1 MNHNS and CDR2 SASEGT. The length of the CDR3 is 14 residues. V was clipped by 7 bases and J by 2 bases, with 11 bases between them. CDR3 loop: CASTLPRTNEKLFF. For the CDR3, the DNA is TGTGCCAGCACCCTTCCCAGGACTAATGAAAAACTGTTTTTT.

The V gene is TRBV27, the J gene TRBJ2-2, with D possibly called TRBD1 or TRBD2 (6 bases each). The CDR3 consists of 14 residues. Between the trimmed V and J ends, which lost 7 bases and 2 bases, there was a span of 11 bases. Germline assignment: CDR1 MNHEY and CDR2 SMNVEV (reference sequence). Here the CDR3 DNA reads TGTGCCAGCAAGGGGGGCCGCAACACCGGGGAGCTGTTTTTT. Its protein product is CASKGGRNTGELFF.

This clone showed up just once. Other nucleotide sequences from this sample produce the same CDR3. The J gene is TRBJ2-7, the V gene TRBV7-9; D gene ambiguous. V lost 2 bases and J 1 base, leaving 0 bases between the germline ends. CDR1 is SEHNR and CDR2 is FQNEAQ in the germline V gene (reference sequence). The CDR3 sequence is 11 residues long. The CDR3 reads CASSLSYEQYF. CDR3 nucleotide sequence: TGTGCCAGCAGCTTATCCTACGAGCAGTACTTC.

The gene calls are TRBV6-1 and TRBJ1-2, with TRBD1 matching over 10 bases. CDR3 size: 13 residues. Germline V lookup: CDR1 MNHNS, CDR2 SASEGT. V lost 8 bases and J lost 1; bases outside the gene matches: 1. For the CDR3, the DNA is TGTGCCAGCCGGACAGGGGGTAACTATGGCTACACCTTC. Encoded protein: CASRTGGNYGYTF.

The chain carries TRBV6-6 and TRBJ1-2, with 8 bases aligning to TRBD1. The V and J ends lost 6 bases and 2 bases, in that order; junction bases with no gene match: 8. Germline assignment: CDR1 MNHNY and CDR2 SVGAGI (reference sequence). The length of the CDR3 is 15 residues. The chain's CDR3 is CASRKGQGENYGYTF. CDR3 bases: TGTGCCAGCAGAAAAGGACAGGGAGAGAACTATGGCTACACCTTC.

About this clone itself: Since a far larger clone is one base different, this is likely a read error. This rearrangement joins TRBV5-1 to TRBJ2-3, with a possible D match to TRBD2 (6 bases). The germline V gene has CDR1 SGHRS and CDR2 YFSETQ. This CDR3 has 14 amino acids. Between the trimmed V and J ends, which lost 0 bases and 1 base, there was a span of 6 bases. CDR3 sequence: CASSLASGTDTQYF. CDR3 in DNA: TGCGCCAGCAGCTTGGCTAGCGGCACAGATACGCAGTATTTT.